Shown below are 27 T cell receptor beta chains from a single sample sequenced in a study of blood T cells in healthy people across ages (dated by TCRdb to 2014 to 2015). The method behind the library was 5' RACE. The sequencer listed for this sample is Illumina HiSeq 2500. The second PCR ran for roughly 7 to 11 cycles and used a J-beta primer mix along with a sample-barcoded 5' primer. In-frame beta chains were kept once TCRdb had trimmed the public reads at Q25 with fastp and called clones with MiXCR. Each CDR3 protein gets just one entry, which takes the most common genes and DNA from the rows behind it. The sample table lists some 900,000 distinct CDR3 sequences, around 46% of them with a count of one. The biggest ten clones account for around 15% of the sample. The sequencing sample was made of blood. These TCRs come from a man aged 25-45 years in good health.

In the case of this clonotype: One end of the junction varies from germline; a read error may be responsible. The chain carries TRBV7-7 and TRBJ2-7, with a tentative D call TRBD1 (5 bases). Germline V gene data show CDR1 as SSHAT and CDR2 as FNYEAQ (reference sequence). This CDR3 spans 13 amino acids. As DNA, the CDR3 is TGTGCTAGCAGCTTAGGAAGGGGAAACGAGCAGTACTTC. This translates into CASSLGRGNEQYF.

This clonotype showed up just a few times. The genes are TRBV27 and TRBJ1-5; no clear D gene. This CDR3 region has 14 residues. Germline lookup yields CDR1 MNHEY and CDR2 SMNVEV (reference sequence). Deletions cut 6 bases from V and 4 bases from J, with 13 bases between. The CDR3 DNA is TGTGCCAGCAGGCGGGGTTGGGAGAATCAGCCCCAGCATTTT. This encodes CASRRGWENQPQHF.

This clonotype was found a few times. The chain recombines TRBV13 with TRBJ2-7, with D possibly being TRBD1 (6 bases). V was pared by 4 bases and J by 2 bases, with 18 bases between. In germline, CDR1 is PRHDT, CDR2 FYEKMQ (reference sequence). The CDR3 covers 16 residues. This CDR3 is CASSSSVDRRTYEQYF. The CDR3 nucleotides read TGTGCCAGCAGCTCCTCCGTGGACAGAAGAACCTACGAGCAGTACTTC.

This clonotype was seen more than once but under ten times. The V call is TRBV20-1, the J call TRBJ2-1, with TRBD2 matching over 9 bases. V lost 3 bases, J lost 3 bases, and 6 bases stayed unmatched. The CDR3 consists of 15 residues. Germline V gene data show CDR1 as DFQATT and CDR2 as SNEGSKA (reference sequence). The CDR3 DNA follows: TGCAGTGCTAGGGCCAGCGGGGGGAGCTACAATGAGCAGTTCTTC. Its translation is CSARASGGSYNEQFF.

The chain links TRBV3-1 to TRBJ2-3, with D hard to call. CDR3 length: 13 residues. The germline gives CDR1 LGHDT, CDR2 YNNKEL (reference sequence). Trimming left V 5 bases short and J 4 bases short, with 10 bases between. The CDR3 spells CASSNSKADTQYF. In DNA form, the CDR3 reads TGTGCCAGCAGCAATTCGAAGGCAGATACGCAGTATTTT.

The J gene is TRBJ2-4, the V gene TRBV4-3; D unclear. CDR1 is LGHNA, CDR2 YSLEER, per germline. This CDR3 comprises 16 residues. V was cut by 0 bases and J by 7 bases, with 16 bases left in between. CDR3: CASSQDWGGGRNIQYF. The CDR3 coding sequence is TGCGCCAGCAGCCAAGATTGGGGTGGCGGCCGGAACATTCAGTACTTC.

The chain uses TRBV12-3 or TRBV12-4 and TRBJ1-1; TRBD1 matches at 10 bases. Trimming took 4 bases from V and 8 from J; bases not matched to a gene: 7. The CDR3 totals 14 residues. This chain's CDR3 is CASSSGDRGWEAFF. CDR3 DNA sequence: TGTGCCAGCAGTTCCGGGGACAGGGGATGGGAAGCTTTCTTT.

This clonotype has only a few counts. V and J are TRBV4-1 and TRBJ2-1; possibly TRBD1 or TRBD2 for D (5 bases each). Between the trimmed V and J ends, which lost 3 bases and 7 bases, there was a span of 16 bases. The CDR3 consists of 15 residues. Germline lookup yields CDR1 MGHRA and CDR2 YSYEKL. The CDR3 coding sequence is TGCGCCAGCAGCCAGGGACCTACAAACCGGAATGAGCAGTTCTTC. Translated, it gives CASSQGPTNRNEQFF.

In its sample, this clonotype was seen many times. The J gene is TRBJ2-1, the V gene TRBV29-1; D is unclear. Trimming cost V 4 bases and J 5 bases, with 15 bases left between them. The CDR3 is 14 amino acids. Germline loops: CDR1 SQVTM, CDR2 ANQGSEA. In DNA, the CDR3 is TGCAGCGTTGTGAAGGCGGCCGGGCACAATGAGCAGTTCTTC. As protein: CSVVKAAGHNEQFF.

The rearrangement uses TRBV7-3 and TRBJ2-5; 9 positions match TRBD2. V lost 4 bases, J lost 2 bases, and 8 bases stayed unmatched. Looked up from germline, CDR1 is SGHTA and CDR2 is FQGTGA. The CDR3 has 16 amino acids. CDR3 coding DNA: TGTGCCAGCAGCTCTGGAGCGGGGGGACGACAAGAGACCCAGTACTTC. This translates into CASSSGAGGRQETQYF. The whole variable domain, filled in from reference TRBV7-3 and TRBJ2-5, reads GAGVSQTPSNKVTEKGKYVELRCDPISGHTALYWYRQSLGQGPEFLIYFQGTGAADDSGLPNDRFFAVRPEGSVSTLKIQRTERGDSAVYLCASSSGAGGRQETQYFGPGTRLLVL.

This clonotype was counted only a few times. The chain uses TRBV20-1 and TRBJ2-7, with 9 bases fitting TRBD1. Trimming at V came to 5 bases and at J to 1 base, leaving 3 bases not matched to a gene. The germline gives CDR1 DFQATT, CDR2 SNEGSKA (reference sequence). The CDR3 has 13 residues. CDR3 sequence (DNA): TGCAGTGCTTTACAGGGGGCGTCCTACGAGCAGTACTTC. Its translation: CSALQGASYEQYF.

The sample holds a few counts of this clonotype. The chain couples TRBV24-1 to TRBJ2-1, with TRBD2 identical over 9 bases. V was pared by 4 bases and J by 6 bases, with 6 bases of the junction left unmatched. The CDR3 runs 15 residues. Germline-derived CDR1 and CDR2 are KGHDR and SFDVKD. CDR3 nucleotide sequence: TGTGCCACCAGTGACGCCCTAGCGGGGCGCAATGAGCAGTTCTTC. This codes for CATSDALAGRNEQFF.

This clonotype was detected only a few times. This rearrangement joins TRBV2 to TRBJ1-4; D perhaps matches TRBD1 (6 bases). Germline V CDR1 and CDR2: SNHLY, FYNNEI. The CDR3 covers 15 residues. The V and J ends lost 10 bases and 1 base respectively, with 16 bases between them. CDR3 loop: CATRTGSGTNEKLFF. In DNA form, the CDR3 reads TGTGCCACAAGAACAGGGTCGGGAACTAATGAAAAACTGTTTTTT.

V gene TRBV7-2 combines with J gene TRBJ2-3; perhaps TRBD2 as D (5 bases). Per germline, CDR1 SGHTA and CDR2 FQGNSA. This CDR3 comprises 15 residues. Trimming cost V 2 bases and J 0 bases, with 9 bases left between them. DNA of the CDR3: TGTGCCAGCAGCTTATCCCGGGGAAGCACAGATACGCAGTATTTT. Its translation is CASSLSRGSTDTQYF.

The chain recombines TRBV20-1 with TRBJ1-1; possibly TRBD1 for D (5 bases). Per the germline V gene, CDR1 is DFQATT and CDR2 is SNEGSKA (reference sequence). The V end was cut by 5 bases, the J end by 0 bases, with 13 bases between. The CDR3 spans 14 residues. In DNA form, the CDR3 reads TGCAGTGCTTCCACAGGAGCCATGAACACTGAAGCTTTCTTT. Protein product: CSASTGAMNTEAFF.

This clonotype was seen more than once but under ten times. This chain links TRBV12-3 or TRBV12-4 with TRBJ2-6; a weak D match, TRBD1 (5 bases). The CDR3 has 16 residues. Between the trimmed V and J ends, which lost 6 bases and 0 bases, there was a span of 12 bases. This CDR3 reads CASSPEGVSGANVLTF. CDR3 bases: TGTGCCAGCAGCCCTGAAGGGGTCTCTGGGGCCAACGTCCTGACTTTC.

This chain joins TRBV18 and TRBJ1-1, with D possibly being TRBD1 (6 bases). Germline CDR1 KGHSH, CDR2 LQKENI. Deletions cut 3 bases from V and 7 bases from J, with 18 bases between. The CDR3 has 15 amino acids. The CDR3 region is CASSPGRGAGVEAFF. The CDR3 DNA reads TGTGCCAGCTCACCCGGCAGGGGCGCAGGGGTTGAAGCTTTCTTT.

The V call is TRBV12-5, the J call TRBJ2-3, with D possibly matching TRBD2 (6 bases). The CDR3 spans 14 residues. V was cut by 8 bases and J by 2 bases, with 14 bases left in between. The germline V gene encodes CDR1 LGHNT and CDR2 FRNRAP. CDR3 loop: CASQRGTPTDTQYF. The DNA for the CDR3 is TGTGCTAGTCAAAGAGGGACTCCCACAGATACGCAGTATTTT.

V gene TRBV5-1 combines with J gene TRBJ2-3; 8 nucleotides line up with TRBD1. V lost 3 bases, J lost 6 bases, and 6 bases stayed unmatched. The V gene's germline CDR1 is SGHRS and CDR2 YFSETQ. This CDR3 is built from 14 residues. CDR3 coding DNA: TGCGCCAGCAGCTCGAATCAGGGGGCGGATACGCAGTATTTT. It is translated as CASSSNQGADTQYF.

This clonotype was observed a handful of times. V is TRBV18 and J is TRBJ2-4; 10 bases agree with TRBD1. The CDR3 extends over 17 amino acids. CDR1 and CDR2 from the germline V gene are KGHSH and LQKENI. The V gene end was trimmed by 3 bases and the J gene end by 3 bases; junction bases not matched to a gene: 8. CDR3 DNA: TGTGCCAGCTCACCTCAGACAGGGGGCGCTGGCAAAAACATTCAGTACTTC. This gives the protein CASSPQTGGAGKNIQYF.

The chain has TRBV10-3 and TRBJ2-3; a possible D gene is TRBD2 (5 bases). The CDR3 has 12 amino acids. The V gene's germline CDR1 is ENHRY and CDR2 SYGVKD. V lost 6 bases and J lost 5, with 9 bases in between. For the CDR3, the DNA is TGTGCCATCAGCCTAGCAGGAGATACGCAGTATTTT. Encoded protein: CAISLAGDTQYF.

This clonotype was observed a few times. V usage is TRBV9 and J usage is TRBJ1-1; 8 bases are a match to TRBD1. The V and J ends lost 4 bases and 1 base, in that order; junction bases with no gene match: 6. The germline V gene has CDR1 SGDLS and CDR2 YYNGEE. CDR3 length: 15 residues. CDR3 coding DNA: TGTGCCAGCAGCCGCACTGGGACAGGGAACACTGAAGCTTTCTTT. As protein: CASSRTGTGNTEAFF.

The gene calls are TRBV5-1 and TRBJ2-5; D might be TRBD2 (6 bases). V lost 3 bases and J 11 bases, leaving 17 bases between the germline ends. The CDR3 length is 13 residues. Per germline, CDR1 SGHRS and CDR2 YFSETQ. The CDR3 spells CASSYLQGREQYF. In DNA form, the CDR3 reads TGCGCCAGCAGCTACCTCCAGGGCCGGGAGCAGTACTTC.

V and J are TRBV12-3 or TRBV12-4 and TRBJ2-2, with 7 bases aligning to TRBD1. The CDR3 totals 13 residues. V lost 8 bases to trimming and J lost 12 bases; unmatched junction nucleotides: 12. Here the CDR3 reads CASRRGEGAKLFF. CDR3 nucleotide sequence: TGTGCCAGCCGTCGTGGAGAGGGGGCCAAGCTGTTTTTT.

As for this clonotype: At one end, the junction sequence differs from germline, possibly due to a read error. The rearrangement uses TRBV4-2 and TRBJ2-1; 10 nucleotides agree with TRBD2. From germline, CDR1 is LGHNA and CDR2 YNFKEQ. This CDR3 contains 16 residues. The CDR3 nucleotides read TGTGCCAGCAGCCAAGAGTACAGCGGGGGGGCGGATGAGCAGTTATTC. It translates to CASSQEYSGGADEQLF.

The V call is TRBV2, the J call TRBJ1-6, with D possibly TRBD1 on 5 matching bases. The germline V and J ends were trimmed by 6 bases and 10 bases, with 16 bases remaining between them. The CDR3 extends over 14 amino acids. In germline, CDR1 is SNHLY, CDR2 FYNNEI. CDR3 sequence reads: CASRLPAGRSPLHF. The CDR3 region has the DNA TGTGCCAGCAGACTCCCCGCAGGGCGATCACCCCTCCACTTT.

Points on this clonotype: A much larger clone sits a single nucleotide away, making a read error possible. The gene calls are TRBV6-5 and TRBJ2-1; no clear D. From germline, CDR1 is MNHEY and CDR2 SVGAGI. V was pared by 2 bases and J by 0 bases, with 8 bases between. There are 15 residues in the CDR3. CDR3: CASSYTVGSYNEQFF. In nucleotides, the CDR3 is TGTGCCAGCAGTTACACAGTGGGCTCCTACAATGAGCAGTTCTTC.